This T cell receptor (beta chain) was identified in a study of T cell responses to AZD1222 COVID-19 vaccine. In the study overall: Pooling covered second doses at about 4 or about 12 weeks. Study findings and constraints: Two doses of AZD1222 preceded a rise in Spike-specific TCR breadth and depth. Females outnumbered males among donors, who were mostly white British; clonal diversity was possibly underestimated. Spike was spanned by vaccine-associated CD4 TCRs, with dominance at 160-218 and 743-854.

In the case of this clone: Its antigen is as yet unknown.

TCRdb's copy holds only in-frame clones and misses some; the assay was immunoSEQ multiplex PCR. Here the sample spans under 150,000 clones, around 90% being singletons. Sequencing was performed on peripheral blood, taken on day 0 of AZD1222 vaccination. This TCR derives from an adult in good health.

CDR3 loop: CAWKGTEHPQETQYF. DNA of the CDR3: TGTGCCTGGAAGGGGACAGAACACCCACAAGAGACCCAGTACTTC. The rearrangement links TRBV30 to TRBJ2-5, with 7 bases that match TRBD1. V shed 4 bases, J shed 2 bases, and the junction held 10 bases outside the gene matches. Germline V gene data show CDR1 as GTSNPN and CDR2 as SVGIG (reference sequence). This CDR3 spans 15 amino acids. The complete variable domain, with remaining parts taken from reference TRBV30 and TRBJ2-5, reads SQTIHQWPATLVQPVGSPLSLECTVEGTSNPNLYWYRQAAGRGLQLLFYSVGIGQISSEVPQNLSASRPQDRQFILSSKKLLLSDSGFYLCAWKGTEHPQETQYFGPGTRLLVL.